The rows below give T cell receptor beta chains drawn from one sample of a study of CD8 T cells in ankylosing spondylitis. TCRdb passed the 5' RACE reads through MiXCR, listing each CDR3 protein once. The sample consists of some 700,000 distinct CDR3 sequences, under 20% of them appearing once. The specimen sequenced was blood, either unsorted or a sorted T cell fraction (not recorded which). The receptors originated from a male donor with ankylosing spondylitis. Each CDR3 is given with its conserved first and last residue. A D gene is named only where the DNA matches it firmly. The size field is filled for only some rows; it gives once, few, many or a size class.

clone_size: many; j_call: TRBJ1-1; d_call: .; v_call: TRBV4-1; cdr3_nt: TGCGCCAGCAGCCAAGAATGGGGCAGAGAGAACACTGAAGCTTTCTTT; cdr3_aa: CASSQEWGRENTEAFF
clone_size: few; j_call: TRBJ1-4; d_call: TRBD1; v_call: TRBV18; cdr3_nt: TGTGCCAGCTCACCGACAGGGAATGAAAAACTGTTTTTT; cdr3_aa: CASSPTGNEKLFF
clone_size: .; j_call: TRBJ2-1; d_call: TRBD2; v_call: TRBV12-3/TRBV12-4; cdr3_nt: TGTGCCAGCACCGGAACTAGCGGGCCGTCCTACAATGAGCAGTTCTTC; cdr3_aa: CASTGTSGPSYNEQFF
clone_size: few; j_call: TRBJ1-2; d_call: .; v_call: TRBV4-1; cdr3_nt: TGCGCCAGCAGCCAGATTCTGGACAGCGACTATGGCTACACCTTC; cdr3_aa: CASSQILDSDYGYTF
clone_size: .; j_call: TRBJ2-1; d_call: TRBD2; v_call: TRBV20-1; cdr3_nt: TGCAGTGCTCCCTTACTAGCGGGAAGCTCCTACAATGAGCAGTTCTTC; cdr3_aa: CSAPLLAGSSYNEQFF
clone_size: .; j_call: TRBJ2-7; d_call: .; v_call: TRBV6-5; cdr3_nt: TGTGCCAGCAGTTATAAGGACAACCTCTACGAGCAGTACTTC; cdr3_aa: CASSYKDNLYEQYF
clone_size: .; j_call: TRBJ2-2; d_call: .; v_call: TRBV20-1; cdr3_nt: TGCAGTGCTAGAGGACTGGCGAACACCGGGGAGCTGTTTTTT; cdr3_aa: CSARGLANTGELFF
clone_size: .; j_call: TRBJ2-7; d_call: TRBD1; v_call: TRBV6-1; cdr3_nt: TGTGCCAGTCAGACAGGGTCATTTTCCGAGCAGTACTTC; cdr3_aa: CASQTGSFSEQYF
clone_size: .; j_call: TRBJ1-5; d_call: .; v_call: TRBV6-5; cdr3_nt: TGTGCCAGCAGTTACTCGAGTCAGGGGCATCAGCCCCAGCATTTT; cdr3_aa: CASSYSSQGHQPQHF
clone_size: .; j_call: TRBJ1-4; d_call: .; v_call: TRBV6-1; cdr3_nt: TGTGCCAGCAGGCCCCGGGACGGCGCAACTAATGAAAAACTGTTTTTT; cdr3_aa: CASRPRDGATNEKLFF
clone_size: few; j_call: TRBJ1-3; d_call: TRBD1; v_call: TRBV5-1; cdr3_nt: TGCGCCAGCAGCCCGGGACAGGGGGCAGTTGGAAACACCATATATTTT; cdr3_aa: CASSPGQGAVGNTIYF
clone_size: few; j_call: TRBJ2-5; d_call: .; v_call: TRBV25-1; cdr3_nt: TGTGCCAGCAGCCCGGCGGGGTACGAGACCCAGTACTTC; cdr3_aa: CASSPAGYETQYF
clone_size: few; j_call: TRBJ1-5; d_call: TRBD1; v_call: TRBV12-3/TRBV12-4; cdr3_nt: TGTGCCAGCAGACAGACAGGGTCTAGCAATCAGCCCCAGCATTTT; cdr3_aa: CASRQTGSSNQPQHF
clone_size: .; j_call: TRBJ2-1; d_call: TRBD1; v_call: TRBV5-6; cdr3_nt: TGTGCCAGCAGCTTTCGAATGGGACAGTATGAGCAGTTCTTC; cdr3_aa: CASSFRMGQYEQFF
clone_size: .; j_call: TRBJ2-3; d_call: TRBD1; v_call: TRBV4-2; cdr3_nt: TGTGCCAGCAGCCCTGGCAGTGCAGGGGGCAGCACAGATACGCAGTATTTT; cdr3_aa: CASSPGSAGGSTDTQYF
clone_size: few; j_call: TRBJ2-1; d_call: .; v_call: TRBV7-9; cdr3_nt: TGTGCCAGCAGCTTAGATCCCTTTAGGAATGAGCAGTTCTTC; cdr3_aa: CASSLDPFRNEQFF
clone_size: many; j_call: TRBJ2-3; d_call: TRBD1; v_call: TRBV9; cdr3_nt: TGTGCCAGCAGCTCCAGACAGGGTGGGGAGGATACGCAGTATTTT; cdr3_aa: CASSSRQGGEDTQYF
clone_size: .; j_call: TRBJ2-3; d_call: .; v_call: TRBV11-2; cdr3_nt: TGTGCCAGCAGCTTAGTTGTGGGATCCGCACCAGATACGCAGTATTTT; cdr3_aa: CASSLVVGSAPDTQYF